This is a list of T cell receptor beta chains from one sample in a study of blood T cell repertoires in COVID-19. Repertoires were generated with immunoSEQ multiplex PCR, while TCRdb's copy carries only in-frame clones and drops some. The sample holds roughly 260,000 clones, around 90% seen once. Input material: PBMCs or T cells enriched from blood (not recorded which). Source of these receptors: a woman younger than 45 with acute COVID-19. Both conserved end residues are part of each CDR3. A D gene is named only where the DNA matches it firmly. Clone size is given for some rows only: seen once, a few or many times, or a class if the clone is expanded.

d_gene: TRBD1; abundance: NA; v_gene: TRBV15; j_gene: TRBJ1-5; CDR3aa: CATSTTGQGVQPQHF; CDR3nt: TGTGCCACCAGCACGACAGGACAGGGTGTTCAGCCCCAGCATTTT
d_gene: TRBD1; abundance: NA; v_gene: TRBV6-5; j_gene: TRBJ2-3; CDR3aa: CASSYAWTGEGDTQYF; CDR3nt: TGTGCCAGCAGTTACGCTTGGACAGGGGAGGGGGATACGCAGTATTTT
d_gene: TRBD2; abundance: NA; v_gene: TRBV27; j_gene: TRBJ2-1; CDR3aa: CASSSLTLAGEGTWGSYNEQFF; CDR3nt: TGTGCCAGCAGCTCCCTAACTCTAGCGGGAGAAGGTACGTGGGGCTCCTACAATGAGCAGTTCTTC
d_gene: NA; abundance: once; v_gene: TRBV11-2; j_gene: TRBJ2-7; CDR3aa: CASSFQPSGGAPYEQYF; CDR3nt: TGTGCCAGCAGCTTCCAACCCTCCGGCGGGGCCCCTTACGAGCAGTACTTC
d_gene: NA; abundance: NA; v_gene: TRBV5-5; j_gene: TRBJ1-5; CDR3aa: CASSGGRSNQPQHF; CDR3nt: TGTGCCAGCAGCGGGGGGAGGAGCAATCAGCCCCAGCATTTT
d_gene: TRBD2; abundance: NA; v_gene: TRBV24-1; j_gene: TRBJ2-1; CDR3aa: CATSDLTSGGAGEQFF; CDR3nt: TGTGCCACCAGTGACCTGACTAGCGGGGGGGCGGGCGAGCAGTTCTTC
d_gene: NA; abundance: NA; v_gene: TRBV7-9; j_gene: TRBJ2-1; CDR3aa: CASSSRTGWDEQFF; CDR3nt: TGTGCCAGCAGCTCGAGGACTGGTTGGGATGAGCAGTTCTTC
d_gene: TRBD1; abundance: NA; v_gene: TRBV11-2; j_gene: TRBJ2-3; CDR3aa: CASSFGTGSTDTQYF; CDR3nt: TGTGCCAGCAGCTTCGGGACAGGGAGCACAGATACGCAGTATTTT
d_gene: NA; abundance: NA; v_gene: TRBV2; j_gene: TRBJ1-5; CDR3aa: CASSELSNQPQHF; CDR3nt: TGTGCCAGCAGTGAGTTATCCAATCAGCCCCAGCATTTT
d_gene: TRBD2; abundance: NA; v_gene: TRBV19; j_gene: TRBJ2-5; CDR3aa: CASSRTSGQETQYF; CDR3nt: TGTGCCAGTAGTAGGACTAGCGGACAAGAGACCCAGTACTTC
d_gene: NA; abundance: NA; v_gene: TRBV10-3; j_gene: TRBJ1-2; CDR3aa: CAISESYRGDIYGYTF; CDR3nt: TGTGCCATCAGTGAGTCGTATAGGGGTGATATCTATGGCTACACCTTC
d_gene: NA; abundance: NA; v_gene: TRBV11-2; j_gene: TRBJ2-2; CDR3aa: CASSWTGELFF; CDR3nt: TGTGCCAGCAGCTGGACTGGGGAGCTGTTTTTT
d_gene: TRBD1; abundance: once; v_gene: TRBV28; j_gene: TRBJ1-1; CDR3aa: CASSIRTGMTGTEAFF; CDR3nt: TGTGCCAGCAGTATCAGGACAGGGATGACGGGCACTGAAGCTTTCTTT
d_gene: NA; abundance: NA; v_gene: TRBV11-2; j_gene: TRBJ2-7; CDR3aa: CASSFFGGTFYEQYF; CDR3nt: TGTGCCAGCAGCTTCTTTGGGGGGACTTTCTACGAGCAGTACTTC
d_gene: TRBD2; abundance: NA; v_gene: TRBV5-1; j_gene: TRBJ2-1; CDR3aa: CASSLLAGGRNEQFF; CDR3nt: TGCGCCAGCAGCTTACTAGCGGGAGGAAGGAATGAGCAGTTCTTC
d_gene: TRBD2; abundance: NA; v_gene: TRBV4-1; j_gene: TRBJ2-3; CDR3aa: CASSQGPQAGVTQYF; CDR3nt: TGCGCCAGCAGCCAAGGACCACAAGCGGGGGTTACGCAGTATTTT
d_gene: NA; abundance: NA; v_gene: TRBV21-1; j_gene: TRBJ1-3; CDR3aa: CASSNRRNTIYF; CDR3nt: TGTGCCAGCAGCAACAGGCGAAACACCATATATTTT
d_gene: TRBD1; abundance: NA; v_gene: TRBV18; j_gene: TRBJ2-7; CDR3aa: CASSPLSGQGAHEQYF; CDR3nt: TGTGCCAGCTCACCCCTCAGTGGGCAGGGGGCTCACGAGCAGTACTTC
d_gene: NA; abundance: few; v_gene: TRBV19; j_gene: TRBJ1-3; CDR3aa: CASSMDTLGLFSGNTIYF; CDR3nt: TGTGCCAGTAGTATGGACACCCTAGGTCTTTTCTCTGGAAACACCATATATTTT
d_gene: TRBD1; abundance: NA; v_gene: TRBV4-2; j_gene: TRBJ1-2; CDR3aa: CASSQEAGTGYGYTF; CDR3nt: TGTGCCAGCAGCCAAGAAGCTGGGACAGGGTATGGCTACACCTTC
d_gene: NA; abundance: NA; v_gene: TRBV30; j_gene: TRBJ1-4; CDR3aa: CAWKIRQPTNEKLFF; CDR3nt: TGTGCCTGGAAAATCAGACAGCCAACTAATGAAAAACTGTTTTTT
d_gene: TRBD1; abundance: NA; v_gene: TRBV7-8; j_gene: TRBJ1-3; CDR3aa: CASSLAGDRGTSGNTIYF; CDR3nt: TGTGCCAGCAGCTTAGCAGGGGACAGGGGTACCTCTGGAAACACCATATATTTT
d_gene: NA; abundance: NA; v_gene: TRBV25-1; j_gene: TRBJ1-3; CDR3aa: CASGLQGGNTIYF; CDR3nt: TGTGCCAGCGGCTTGCAGGGGGGAAACACCATATATTTT
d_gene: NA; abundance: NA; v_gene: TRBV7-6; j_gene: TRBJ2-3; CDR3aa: CASSFGGTLYTDTQYF; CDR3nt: TGTGCCAGCAGCTTTGGCGGGACCCTTTACACAGATACGCAGTATTTT
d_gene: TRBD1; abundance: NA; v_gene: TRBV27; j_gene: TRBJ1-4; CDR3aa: CASSLSQGAREKLFF; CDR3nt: TGTGCCAGCAGTTTATCTCAGGGGGCGCGAGAAAAACTGTTTTTT
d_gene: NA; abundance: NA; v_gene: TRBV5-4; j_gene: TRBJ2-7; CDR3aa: CASSLRGTYEQYF; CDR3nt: TGTGCCAGCAGCTTGCGCGGTACCTACGAGCAGTACTTC
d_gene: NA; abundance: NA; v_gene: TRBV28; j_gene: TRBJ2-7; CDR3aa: CASSQGDEQYF; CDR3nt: TGTGCCAGCAGCCAAGGGGACGAGCAGTACTTC
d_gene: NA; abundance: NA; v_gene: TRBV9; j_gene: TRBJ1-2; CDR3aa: CASRDSRPYGYTF; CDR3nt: TGTGCCAGCAGGGACTCACGTCCTTATGGCTACACCTTC
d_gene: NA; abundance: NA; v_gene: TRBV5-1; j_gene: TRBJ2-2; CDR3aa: CASSVATNTGELFF; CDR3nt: TGCGCCAGCAGCGTAGCCACGAACACCGGGGAGCTGTTTTTT
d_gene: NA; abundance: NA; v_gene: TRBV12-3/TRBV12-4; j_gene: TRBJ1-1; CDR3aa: CASSLAPRAEAFF; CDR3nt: TGTGCCAGCAGTTTAGCCCCGAGGGCTGAAGCTTTCTTT
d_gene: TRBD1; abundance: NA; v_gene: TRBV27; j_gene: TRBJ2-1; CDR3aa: CASSPTQPGQADNEQFF; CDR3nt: TGTGCCAGCAGTCCCACCCAGCCGGGACAGGCAGACAATGAGCAGTTCTTC
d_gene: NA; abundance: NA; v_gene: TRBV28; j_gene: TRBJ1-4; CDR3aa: CASSRGRGWGEKLFF; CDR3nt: TGTGCCAGCAGTCGAGGGAGGGGCTGGGGAGAAAAACTGTTTTTT
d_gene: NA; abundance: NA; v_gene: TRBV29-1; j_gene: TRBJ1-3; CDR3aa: CSVGRGSGNTIYF; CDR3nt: TGCAGCGTTGGAAGGGGTTCCGGAAACACCATATATTTT
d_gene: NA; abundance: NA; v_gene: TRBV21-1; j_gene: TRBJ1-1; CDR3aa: CASSKIRTGDMNTEAFF; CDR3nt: TGTGCCAGCAGCAAAATACGGACAGGCGATATGAACACTGAAGCTTTCTTT
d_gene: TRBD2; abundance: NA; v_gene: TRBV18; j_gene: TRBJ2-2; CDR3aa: CASRLLAGPSHTGELFF; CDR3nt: TGTGCCAGCCGGTTATTAGCGGGGCCAAGCCATACCGGGGAGCTGTTTTTT
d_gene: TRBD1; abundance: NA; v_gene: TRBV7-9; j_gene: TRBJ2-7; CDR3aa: CASSQDREWDEQYF; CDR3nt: TGTGCCAGCAGCCAGGACAGGGAATGGGACGAGCAGTACTTC
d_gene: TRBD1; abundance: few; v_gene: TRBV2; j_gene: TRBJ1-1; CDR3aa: CASSELTGGITEAFF; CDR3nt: TGTGCCAGCAGTGAACTGACAGGGGGAATCACTGAAGCTTTCTTT
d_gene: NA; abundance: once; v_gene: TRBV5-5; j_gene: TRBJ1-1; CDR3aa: CASSQPGRGHAFF; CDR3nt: TGTGCCAGCAGCCAACCGGGCCGCGGGCATGCTTTCTTT
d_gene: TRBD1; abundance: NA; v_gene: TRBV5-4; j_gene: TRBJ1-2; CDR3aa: CASSTPGTGRNNGYTF; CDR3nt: TGTGCCAGCAGCACCCCCGGGACAGGGAGGAACAATGGCTACACCTTC
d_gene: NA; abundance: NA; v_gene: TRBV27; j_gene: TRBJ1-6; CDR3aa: CASSLWEGSDSPLHF; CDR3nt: TGTGCCAGCAGTTTATGGGAGGGTTCGGATTCACCCCTCCACTTT
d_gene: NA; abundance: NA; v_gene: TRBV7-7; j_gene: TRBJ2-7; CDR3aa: CASSLNQGSAYEQYF; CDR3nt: TGTGCTAGCAGCTTAAACCAGGGGTCAGCCTACGAGCAGTACTTC
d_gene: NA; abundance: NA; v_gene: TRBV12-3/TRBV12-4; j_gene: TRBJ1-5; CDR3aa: CASSYNDQPQHF; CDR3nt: TGTGCCAGCAGTTACAATGATCAGCCCCAGCATTTT
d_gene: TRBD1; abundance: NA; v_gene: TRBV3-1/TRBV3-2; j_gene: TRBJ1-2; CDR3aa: CASSLRTGFASKYGYTF; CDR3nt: TGTGCCAGCAGCCTCCGGACAGGGTTTGCTTCGAAATATGGCTACACCTTC
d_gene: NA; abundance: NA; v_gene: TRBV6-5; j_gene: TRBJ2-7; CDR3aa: CASSYSRTGSSYEQYF; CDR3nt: TGTGCCAGCAGTTACTCCCGAACAGGGAGCTCCTACGAGCAGTACTTC
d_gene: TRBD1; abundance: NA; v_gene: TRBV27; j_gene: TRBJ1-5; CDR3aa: CASSSSGQGPSHQPQHF; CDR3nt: TGTGCCAGCAGCTCCTCGGGACAGGGGCCGTCACATCAGCCCCAGCATTTT
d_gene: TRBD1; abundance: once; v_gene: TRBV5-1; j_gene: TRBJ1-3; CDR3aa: CASSLVTGGSGNTIYF; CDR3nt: TGCGCCAGCAGCTTGGTAACAGGGGGATCTGGAAACACCATATATTTT
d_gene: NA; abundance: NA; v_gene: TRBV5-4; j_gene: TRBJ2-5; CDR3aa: CASSLPGAKDTQYF; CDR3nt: TGTGCCAGCAGCTTGCCAGGGGCGAAGGACACCCAGTACTTC
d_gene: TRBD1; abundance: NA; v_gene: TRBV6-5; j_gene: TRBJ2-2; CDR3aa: CASRPIQGANGELFF; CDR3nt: TGTGCCAGCAGGCCCATACAGGGGGCTAACGGGGAGCTGTTTTTT
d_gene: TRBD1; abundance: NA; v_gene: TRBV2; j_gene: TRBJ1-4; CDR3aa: CASSGQGDEKLFF; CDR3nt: TGTGCCAGCAGTGGACAGGGAGATGAAAAACTGTTTTTT
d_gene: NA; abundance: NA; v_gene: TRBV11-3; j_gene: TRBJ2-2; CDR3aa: CASSLRSDGGGELFF; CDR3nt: TGTGCCAGCAGCTTGCGCTCGGATGGCGGAGGGGAGCTGTTTTTT
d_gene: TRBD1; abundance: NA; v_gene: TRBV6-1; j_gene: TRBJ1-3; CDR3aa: CASSGRTGRRNSGNTIYF; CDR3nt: TGTGCCAGCAGTGGACGGACAGGGAGAAGGAACTCTGGAAACACCATATATTTT
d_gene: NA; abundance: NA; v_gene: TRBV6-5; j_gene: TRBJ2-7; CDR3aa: CASGLGVEQYF; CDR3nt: TGTGCCAGCGGGTTGGGAGTTGAGCAGTACTTC
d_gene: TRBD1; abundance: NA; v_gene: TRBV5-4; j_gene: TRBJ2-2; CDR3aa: CASSPQTGTNTGELFF; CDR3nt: TGTGCCAGCAGCCCACAGACAGGGACGAACACCGGGGAGCTGTTTTTT